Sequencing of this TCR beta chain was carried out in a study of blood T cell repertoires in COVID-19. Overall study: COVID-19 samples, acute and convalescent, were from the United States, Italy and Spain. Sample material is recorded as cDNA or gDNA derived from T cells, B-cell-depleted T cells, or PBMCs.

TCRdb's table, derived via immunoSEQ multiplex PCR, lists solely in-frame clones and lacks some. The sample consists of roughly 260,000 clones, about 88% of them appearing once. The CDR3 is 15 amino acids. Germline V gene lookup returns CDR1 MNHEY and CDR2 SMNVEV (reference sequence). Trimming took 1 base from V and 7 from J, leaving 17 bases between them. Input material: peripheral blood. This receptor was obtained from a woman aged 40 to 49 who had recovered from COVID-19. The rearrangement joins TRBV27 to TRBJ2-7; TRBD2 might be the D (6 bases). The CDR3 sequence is CASSLWGLGAGEQYF. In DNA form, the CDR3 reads TGTGCCAGCAGTTTATGGGGGTTAGGGGCGGGGGAGCAGTACTTC.